Listed here are 5 T cell receptor beta chains from one sample, sequenced in a study of glioma-infiltrating T cells. Amplification of TCR alpha and beta CDR3 regions from RNA used iRepertoire nested multiplex PCR. A single record per CDR3 protein comes from TCRdb applying MiXCR to the multiplex PCR reads. The data show 150,000 to 200,000 distinct CDR3 sequences, 32% seen once. Input material: glioma tissue, nonneoplastic brain tissue, or PBMCs (not recorded which). These receptors were obtained from a human donor with low-grade glioma or glioblastoma, undergoing nonglioma brain surgery, or in good health (not recorded which).

This clonotype was detected ten times or more. This CDR3 is CASSYFLGTGLYEQYF. Written as DNA, the CDR3 is TGTGCCAGCAGTTACTTCTTGGGGACAGGGCTCTACGAGCAGTACTTC. The chain is built from TRBV6-2 or TRBV6-3 and TRBJ2-7, with TRBD1 matching over 9 bases. In germline, CDR1 is MNHEY, CDR2 SVGEGT. V shed 1 base and J 3 bases; nucleotides not matched to a gene: 7. The CDR3 spans 16 residues.

The table lists this clonotype with many counts. The rearrangement links TRBV28 to TRBJ2-7, with D perhaps matching TRBD2 (5 bases). CDR3 length equals 14 residues. Germline lookup yields CDR1 MDHEN and CDR2 SYDVKM. Deletions cut 8 bases from V and 4 bases from J, with 18 bases between. CDR3 sequence (DNA): TGTGCCAGCTCCTCCCGGCTAGCTGGGTACGAGCAGTACTTC. This translates into CASSSRLAGYEQYF.

As concerns this clonotype: Being one base from a much bigger clone, this may be a read error. The rearrangement uses TRBV28 and TRBJ1-3; the D gene is possibly TRBD1 (6 bases). Germline assignment: CDR1 MDHEN and CDR2 SYDVKM. CDR3 length equals 16 residues. The CDR3 reads CASNTPDRTSGNAIYF. In DNA form, the CDR3 reads TGTGCCAGCAACACTCCGGACAGAACCTCTGGAAACGCCATATATTTT.

This clonotype was counted many times. V and J are TRBV3-1 and TRBJ2-7, with a possible D match to TRBD1 (6 bases). Germline V CDR1 and CDR2: LGHDT, YNNKEL (reference sequence). This CDR3 has 15 amino acids. V lost 1 base and J 5 bases, leaving 15 bases between the germline ends. The CDR3 nucleotides are TGTGCCAGCAGCCAAGTAAAACAGGGCGAAGACGAGCAGTACTTC. Translated, it gives CASSQVKQGEDEQYF.

The rearrangement links TRBV20-1 to TRBJ2-5, with D tentatively TRBD1 (6 bases). Germline loops: CDR1 DFQATT, CDR2 SNEGSKA (reference sequence). CDR3 length: 14 amino acids. V lost 1 base to trimming and J lost 5 bases, with 14 bases between them. CDR3 sequence: CSARGGSGAETQYF. DNA for the CDR3: TGCAGTGCTAGAGGGGGTTCAGGGGCCGAGACCCAGTACTTC.